What follows are 21 T cell receptor beta chains derived from one specimen sequenced in a study of post-analysis software for immune sequencing data. Libraries were made from TCR beta cDNA, and they carried unique molecular identifiers. One entry per CDR3 protein results from TCRdb running MiXCR on the PCR reads. The data show around 770,000 distinct CDR3 sequences, 46% seen once. Points from the study as a whole: In patients, five or six TRBV segments were more frequent than in controls, with TRBV5-6, TRBV5-1 and TRBV20-1 among them.

Which antigens these TCRs recognize remains unknown. The sequencing sample was made of blood. The receptors shown here come from a girl aged 5-17 years with multiple sclerosis.

The chain carries TRBV4-1 and TRBJ2-7, with 7 nucleotides matching TRBD2. The V gene end was trimmed by 0 bases and the J gene end by 2 bases; junction bases not matched to a gene: 10. This CDR3 is 17 amino acids long. Looked up from germline, CDR1 is MGHRA and CDR2 is YSYEKL. The CDR3 spells CASSQEVWGDYTYEQYF. CDR3 bases: TGCGCCAGCAGCCAAGAGGTTTGGGGGGACTATACCTACGAGCAGTACTTC.

This chain joins TRBV7-8 and TRBJ2-4; the match to TRBD1 covers 7 bases. The closer fit of TRBJ2-5 to the DNA end suggests the J call may be wrong. The CDR3 length is 13 residues. Germline V CDR1 and CDR2: SGHVS, FQNEAQ. As DNA, the CDR3 is TGTGCCAGCAGCACAGGGGTCAGAGGGACCCAGTACTTC. The encoded protein is CASSTGVRGTQYF.

This chain links TRBV12-3 or TRBV12-4 with TRBJ1-1; D gene unclear. V was pared by 6 bases and J by 0 bases, with 14 bases between. This CDR3 is 15 amino acids long. CDR3 nucleotides: TGTGCCAGCAGCAACCTCGGACTGATGAACACTGAAGCTTTCTTT. Amino acids: CASSNLGLMNTEAFF.

DNA for the CDR3: TGTGCCAGCAGTTTTGGCGGCGGGGCTTTCTTT. It translates to CASSFGGGAFF. The rearrangement joins TRBV12-3 or TRBV12-4 to TRBJ1-1, with no clear D. V was trimmed by 3 bases and J by 11 bases, leaving 10 bases between them. CDR3 length: 11 residues.

The CDR3 protein is CSARAGISYNEQFF. CDR3 in DNA: TGCAGTGCTAGAGCAGGGATCTCCTACAATGAGCAGTTCTTC. The chain combines TRBV20-1 with TRBJ2-1, with D possibly being TRBD1 (5 bases). Trimming cost V 1 base and J 0 bases, with 7 bases left between them. In germline, CDR1 is DFQATT, CDR2 SNEGSKA (reference sequence). This CDR3 region has 14 residues.

This CDR3 reads CSISSGTGGGYTF. The DNA for the CDR3 is TGCAGCATTTCGTCGGGGACAGGGGGCGGCTACACCTTC. J is TRBJ1-2 and V is TRBV29-1, with 12 bases aligning to TRBD1. Germline CDR1 reads SQVTM; CDR2 reads ANQGSEA. The CDR3 spans 13 residues. The ends lost 8 bases at V and 8 bases at J; junction bases unmatched: 9.

This clonotype occurred a few times. V and J are TRBV5-5 and TRBJ2-1, with D hard to call. Trimming took off 0 bases at V and 8 bases at J, with 3 bases between the two ends. The CDR3 covers 11 residues. Per the germline V gene, CDR1 is SGHKS and CDR2 is YYEKEE (reference sequence). CDR3 DNA sequence: TGTGCCAGCAGCTTGGATTATGAGCAGTTCTTC. The encoded protein is CASSLDYEQFF.

The chain uses TRBV7-9 and TRBJ1-2, with 7 bases identical to TRBD1. The germline gives CDR1 SEHNR, CDR2 FQNEAQ (reference sequence). The CDR3 sequence is 14 residues long. With 6 bases clipped from V and 6 bases from J, the junction kept 10 bases outside the gene matches. CDR3 DNA: TGTGCCAGCAGTTTGGGACAGTCCCCCCATGGCTACACCTTC. The encoded protein is CASSLGQSPHGYTF.

The rearrangement links TRBV29-1 to TRBJ2-7; 7 bases fit TRBD2. Germline lookup yields CDR1 SQVTM and CDR2 ANQGSEA. The CDR3 runs 13 residues. With 4 bases clipped from V and 2 bases from J, the junction kept 5 bases outside the gene matches. In DNA form, the CDR3 reads TGCAGCGTTGGCGGACTAGTTGCCTACGAGCAGTACTTC. Encoded protein: CSVGGLVAYEQYF.

The rearrangement uses TRBV6-5 and TRBJ1-1, with 9 positions matching TRBD1. V lost 0 bases, J lost 7 bases, and 3 bases stayed unmatched. Germline assignment: CDR1 MNHEY and CDR2 SVGAGI. The CDR3 totals 14 residues. The CDR3 DNA reads TGTGCCAGCAGTTACTCGGACAGGGGAGGTGAAGCTTTCTTT. Its protein product is CASSYSDRGGEAFF.

This clonotype was found a few times. The CDR3 region has the DNA TGTGCCAGCAGTCCCGTGGCAGGGACCGTCTGGGAGACCCAGTACTTC. Translated: CASSPVAGTVWETQYF. The chain combines TRBV6-5 with TRBJ2-5; either TRBD1 or TRBD2 may supply D (5 bases each). Germline V gene lookup returns CDR1 MNHEY and CDR2 SVGAGI. This CDR3 has 16 residues. The ends were cut back, 5 bases at V and 5 bases at J, with 21 bases in the middle.

J is TRBJ2-4 and V is TRBV12-3 or TRBV12-4, with D possibly TRBD1 on 6 matching bases. CDR3 length: 12 amino acids. V lost 4 bases to trimming and J lost 13 bases, with 14 bases between them. The CDR3 is CASSSSYREQYF. The CDR3 DNA reads TGTGCCAGCAGTTCCTCCTACAGGGAGCAGTACTTC.

Comment on this clonotype: A much larger clone differs from this one at a single base, so this may be a read error. The chain couples TRBV10-3 to TRBJ2-4, with a weak D call TRBD2 (5 bases). CDR3 length: 13 residues. Germline CDR1 reads ENHRY; CDR2 reads SYGVKD. CDR3 residues: CAFSLGGKNIQYF. The DNA for the CDR3 is TGTGCCTTCAGCCTCGGCGGGAAAAACATTCAGTACTTC.

The chain couples TRBV3-1 to TRBJ2-1; D perhaps matches TRBD2 (6 bases). The germline V and J ends were trimmed by 1 base and 5 bases, with 18 bases remaining between them. This CDR3 region has 17 residues. Germline CDR1 is LGHDT and CDR2 is YNNKEL (reference sequence). CDR3 sequence (DNA): TGTGCCAGCAGCCAAGGGCCCGAGCGGAGGGTTCACAATGAGCAGTTCTTC. This codes for CASSQGPERRVHNEQFF.

This rearrangement joins TRBV29-1 to TRBJ2-5; D may be TRBD2 (6 bases). Trimming pared 6 bases from V and 3 bases from J, leaving 8 bases between. Germline CDR1 SQVTM, CDR2 ANQGSEA. This CDR3 is built from 11 residues. CDR3 bases: TGCAGCGTGACTAGGGAAGAGACCCAGTACTTC. Translation gives CSVTREETQYF. Full variable domain (rest looked up from reference TRBV29-1 and TRBJ2-5): SAVISQKPSRDICQRGTSLTIQCQVDSQVTMMFWYRQQPGQSLTLIATANQGSEATYESGFVIDKFPISRPNLTFSTLTVSNMSPEDSSIYLCSVTREETQYFGPGTRLLVL.

This clonotype was counted between two and nine times. CDR3 in DNA: TGTGCCAGCATTGGGGCGGTTGCAACTAATGAAAAACTGTTTTTT. Its translation: CASIGAVATNEKLFF. This chain uses TRBV6-7 with TRBJ1-4, with a possible D match to TRBD1 (5 bases). TRBV6-7 is sorted into the ORF group, with uncertain function. Trimming cost V 7 bases and J 0 bases, with 12 bases left between them. The CDR3 spans 15 residues.

The chain has TRBV4-3 and TRBJ2-3, with TRBD2 matching over 14 bases. J gave up 6 bases and V 0 bases, and 8 bases lay outside the gene matches. The CDR3 contains 18 residues. Germline assignment: CDR1 LGHNA and CDR2 YSLEER. In DNA form, the CDR3 reads TGCGCCAGCAGCCAAGATCTGCCAGGGACTAGCGGGAGTGATACGCAGTATTTT. Its translation: CASSQDLPGTSGSDTQYF.

CDR3 amino acids: CAISETGAGANVLTF. As DNA, the CDR3 is TGTGCCATCAGTGAGACTGGGGCTGGGGCCAACGTCCTGACTTTC. The gene calls are TRBV10-3 and TRBJ2-6, with D hard to call. V lost 2 bases and J lost 2, with 7 bases in between. The CDR3 has 15 amino acids. Germline values: CDR1 ENHRY, CDR2 SYGVKD.

The rearrangement links TRBV24-1 to TRBJ2-5; possibly TRBD1 or TRBD2 for D (5 bases each). Trimming cost V 4 bases and J 2 bases, with 13 bases left between them. This CDR3 has 15 amino acids. Germline V gene lookup returns CDR1 KGHDR and CDR2 SFDVKD. CDR3 sequence reads: CATSERGTPQETQYF. The CDR3 DNA sequence: TGTGCCACCAGTGAGAGAGGGACGCCACAAGAGACCCAGTACTTC.

This clonotype occurred a few times. The gene calls are TRBV12-3 or TRBV12-4 and TRBJ2-7, with D perhaps TRBD2 (6 bases). V was shortened by 2 bases and J by 3 bases, with 14 bases between the two germline ends. The CDR3 loop spans 15 amino acids. DNA of the CDR3: TGTGCCAGCAGTTTATGGCGGGATGTTTACTACGAGCAGTACTTC. Translated: CASSLWRDVYYEQYF.

The chain employs TRBV29-1 and TRBJ1-4, with unresolved D. Trimming left V 5 bases short and J 6 bases short, with 13 bases between. CDR1 is SQVTM and CDR2 is ANQGSEA in the germline V gene. The CDR3 is made up of 13 amino acids. CDR3 region: CSVWRVGDEKLFF. DNA for the CDR3: TGCAGCGTTTGGAGGGTGGGAGATGAAAAACTGTTTTTT.